This entry is about one T cell receptor (beta chain). Its antigen is unidentified. These data originate in a study of OX40 agonist ivuxolimab in advanced cancers. Study summary: Males comprised around 78% of the group, whose mean age was roughly 64 years (range roughly 20 to 90).

Only in-frame clones appear in the TCRdb table, and some are missing; sequencing was by immunoSEQ multiplex PCR. This sample has 55,000 to 80,000 clones, with 86% found just once. The CDR3 loop spans 14 amino acids. CDR1 and CDR2 (germline): SGHRS, YFSETQ. The junction had 1 base not matched to a gene; V was cut back by 3 bases and J by 3 bases. General study points: At 0.1 to 3.0 mg/kg, clonal expansion of CD4+ and CD8+ blood T cells had occurred by week 6. Also showing low normalized T-cell clonal expansion were some of the nonresponders.

V usage is TRBV5-1 and J usage is TRBJ2-7; 12 bases are shared with TRBD1. Specimen: CD4+ or CD8+ T cells sorted from blood, collected in a trial of the OX40 agonist ivuxolimab. The sequence came from an adult with an advanced solid tumor such as melanoma, head and neck, liver or kidney cancer. The CDR3 DNA sequence: TGCGCCAGCAGCTGGGACAGGGGGCTCTACGAGCAGTACTTC. Protein product: CASSWDRGLYEQYF.